These 25 T cell receptor beta chains share one sample of origin, sequenced in a study of T cell repertoires in cytomegalovirus infection. In TCRdb, the reads were re-called with MiXCR into one record per CDR3 protein. The sample carries over 300,000 distinct CDR3 sequences, 15% to 20% recorded once. The source material was PBMCs. These receptors originate from a human donor in good health (CMV status not recorded). Some clones in this sample may be carry-over from other donors' samples.

V gene TRBV19 combines with J gene TRBJ2-3; 9 bases are shared with TRBD2. V shed 5 bases and J 5 bases; nucleotides not matched to a gene: 5. The germline CDR1 and CDR2 sequences are LNHDA and SQIVND (reference sequence). This CDR3 is built from 14 residues. The CDR3 reads CASSSSGVEDTQYF. The CDR3 DNA follows: TGTGCCAGTAGTTCTAGCGGGGTAGAAGATACGCAGTATTTT.

The rearrangement uses TRBV20-1 and TRBJ2-3; TRBD2 matches at 12 bases. The CDR3 sequence is 18 residues long. V lost 1 base, J lost 5 bases, and 13 bases stayed unmatched. CDR1 is DFQATT, CDR2 SNEGSKA, per germline (reference sequence). The CDR3 here is CSARVGPLAGGVGDTQYF. Written as DNA, the CDR3 is TGCAGTGCTAGAGTGGGCCCCCTAGCGGGGGGGGTTGGAGATACGCAGTATTTT.

The V and J genes are TRBV9 and TRBJ2-3; 12 nucleotides align to TRBD2. The J segment lost 1 base and the V segment lost 2 bases, leaving 5 bases of the junction unmatched. The CDR3 is 17 amino acids. Germline V CDR1 and CDR2: SGDLS, YYNGEE. The CDR3 region is CASSVGRLAGGTDTQYF. For the CDR3, the DNA is TGTGCCAGCAGCGTCGGGAGACTAGCGGGGGGCACAGATACGCAGTATTTT.

The chain links TRBV2 to TRBJ2-3; D not certain. The CDR3 sequence is 15 residues long. V was trimmed by 1 base and J by 1 base, leaving 9 bases between them. In germline, CDR1 is SNHLY, CDR2 FYNNEI. This CDR3 is CASSEGLAGTDTQYF. The CDR3 coding sequence is TGTGCCAGCAGTGAAGGATTAGCTGGCACAGATACGCAGTATTTT.

This chain links TRBV15 with TRBJ1-2, with 7 bases that match TRBD1. Trimming cost V 0 bases and J 4 bases; bases outside gene matches: 2. This CDR3 is built from 14 residues. Germline V gives CDR1 LNHNV, CDR2 YYDKDF (reference sequence). The CDR3: CATSRERQGYGYTF. Written as DNA, the CDR3 is TGTGCCACCAGCAGAGAAAGACAGGGCTATGGCTACACCTTC.

This clonotype was picked up many times. The V call is TRBV27, the J call TRBJ1-2; D is unclear. This CDR3 contains 14 residues. The V end was cut by 2 bases, the J end by 3 bases, with 10 bases between. Germline values: CDR1 MNHEY, CDR2 SMNVEV (reference sequence). The DNA of the CDR3 is TGTGCCAGCAGTTTACGGTCGGATTACTATGGCTACACCTTC. This encodes CASSLRSDYYGYTF.

There are many counts of this clonotype. The genes are TRBV28 and TRBJ1-2, with 12 positions matching TRBD1. The CDR3 has 16 amino acids. V trimming: 5 bases; J trimming: 4 bases; junction bases outside the gene matches: 8. CDR1 is MDHEN and CDR2 is SYDVKM in the germline V gene. Here the CDR3 DNA reads TGTGCCAGCAGTCAGCCGGGACAGGGGGCGGGCTATGGCTACACCTTC. Residues: CASSQPGQGAGYGYTF.

For this clonotype: This may arise from a read error, as a much more abundant clone is one base away. The CDR3 does not close with the conserved phenylalanine or tryptophan, likely indicating a read error. The chain couples TRBV12-3 or TRBV12-4 to TRBJ1-1; no firm D call. This CDR3 is built from 13 residues. Trimming removed 3 bases from V and 5 bases from J, with 10 bases in between. This CDR3 reads CASSLRVGTEAFL. The CDR3 bases are TGTGCCAGCAGTTTGAGGGTTGGAACTGAAGCTTTCCTT.

V is TRBV7-9 and J is TRBJ1-4; unclear D gene. In germline, CDR1 is SEHNR, CDR2 FQNEAQ (reference sequence). V lost 6 bases and J 7 bases, leaving 15 bases between the germline ends. The CDR3 loop spans 14 amino acids. This CDR3 is CASSAWSDLEKLFF. The CDR3 coding sequence is TGTGCCAGCAGTGCCTGGAGTGACCTTGAAAAACTGTTTTTT.

The chain combines TRBV27 with TRBJ1-6, with a weak D call TRBD1 (6 bases). CDR1 and CDR2 from the germline V gene are MNHEY and SMNVEV (reference sequence). Trimming removed 7 bases at V and 6 bases at J, with 10 bases between. CDR3 length: 13 amino acids. The CDR3 sequence is CASTRQVNSPLHF. In DNA form, the CDR3 reads TGTGCCAGCACCCGACAGGTTAATTCACCCCTCCACTTT.

This clonotype was counted many times. The V and J genes are TRBV12-3 or TRBV12-4 and TRBJ2-7; D is ambiguous. The CDR3 has 14 residues. V gave up 1 base and J gave up 6 bases, with 13 bases separating them. CDR3 amino acids: CASSLGPFDGEQYF. CDR3 bases: TGTGCCAGCAGTTTAGGGCCCTTTGATGGCGAGCAGTACTTC.

This clonotype was seen a handful of times. V and J are TRBV28 and TRBJ1-1; D remains unclear. V lost 7 bases and J 4 bases, leaving 10 bases between the germline ends. CDR3 size: 12 residues. Germline V CDR1 and CDR2: MDHEN, SYDVKM. DNA for the CDR3: TGTGCCAGCACCTCGGTGGGCACTGAAGCTTTCTTT. Translating gives CASTSVGTEAFF.

This clonotype was counted at least ten times. The chain uses TRBV20-1 and TRBJ1-6; TRBD1 matches 7 bases. Germline CDR1 DFQATT, CDR2 SNEGSKA (reference sequence). The V segment lost 3 bases and the J segment 8 bases; nucleotides outside the gene matches: 7. The CDR3 spans 14 residues. CDR3 in DNA: TGCAGTGCTAGGGACAGGAGCGTATATTCACCCCTCCACTTT. Protein: CSARDRSVYSPLHF.

At least ten counts were recorded for this clonotype. The chain combines TRBV7-2 with TRBJ2-3, with a possible D match to TRBD2 (6 bases). Germline V lookup: CDR1 SGHTA, CDR2 FQGNSA. The CDR3 is 14 amino acids. V lost 6 bases and J 2 bases, leaving 12 bases between the germline ends. This CDR3 reads CASRNSGFTDTQYF. The DNA for the CDR3 is TGTGCCAGCAGGAATAGCGGATTCACAGATACGCAGTATTTT.

This clonotype has only a few counts. V is TRBV2 and J is TRBJ2-5, with 8 bases matching TRBD2. CDR3 length equals 15 residues. The V segment lost 6 bases and the J segment 5 bases; nucleotides outside the gene matches: 11. In germline, CDR1 is SNHLY, CDR2 FYNNEI. The CDR3 DNA reads TGTGCCAGCAGCCCCGGGACGGGACTAGGGGAGACCCAGTACTTC. Amino acids: CASSPGTGLGETQYF. Supplemented by reference TRBV2 and TRBJ2-5, the full variable domain reads EPEVTQTPSHQVTQMGQEVILRCVPISNHLYFYWYRQILGQKVEFLVSFYNNEISEKSEIFDDQFSVERPDGSNFTLKIRSTKLEDSAMYFCASSPGTGLGETQYFGPGTRLLVL.

This clonotype was seen only a few times. V usage is TRBV5-1 and J usage is TRBJ2-1, with 9 bases identical to TRBD2. J lost 3 bases, V lost 5 bases, and 6 bases had no gene match. The CDR3 runs to 15 residues. Germline CDR1 SGHRS, CDR2 YFSETQ. The CDR3 region is CASRDGTSLYNEQFF. CDR3 sequence (DNA): TGCGCCAGCAGAGACGGGACTAGCCTCTACAATGAGCAGTTCTTC.

This clonotype was seen a handful of times. The chain couples TRBV5-6 to TRBJ1-6; TRBD1 aligns across 7 bases. The CDR3 contains 12 residues. Germline V gives CDR1 SGHDT, CDR2 YYEEEE. V lost 6 bases and J lost 10; bases outside the gene matches: 4. CDR3: CASTRGVSPLHF. In nucleotides, the CDR3 is TGTGCCAGCACCAGGGGGGTCTCACCCCTCCACTTT.

This clonotype was seen repeatedly, ten times or more. The chain carries TRBV3-1 and TRBJ1-5, with TRBD1 matching over 7 bases. The CDR3 is 14 residues long. The germline V gene encodes CDR1 LGHDT and CDR2 YNNKEL (reference sequence). The junction had 7 bases not matched to a gene; V was cut back by 4 bases and J by 7 bases. The DNA for the CDR3 is TGTGCCAGCAGCCTAGGGGAGACAGGGCAGCCCCAGCATTTT. It translates to CASSLGETGQPQHF.

At least ten counts were recorded for this clonotype. The V call is TRBV7-6, the J call TRBJ1-6; D is undetermined. Trimming took 5 bases from V and 7 from J, leaving 24 bases between them. Germline-derived CDR1 and CDR2 are SGHVS and FNYEAQ. This CDR3 has 18 residues. The CDR3 region is CASSLTGRNEEYNSPLHF. The CDR3 DNA follows: TGTGCCAGCAGCCTGACGGGGAGGAATGAAGAATACAATTCACCCCTCCACTTT.

In regard to this clonotype: Its ends do not fully match the called genes, so a read error is possible. This rearrangement joins TRBV18 to TRBJ1-6; 7 bases map to TRBD1. CDR1 and CDR2 (germline): KGHSH, LQKENI. This CDR3 region has 15 residues. For the CDR3, the DNA is TGTACCAGCTCACTCACAGGGGATGGGAATTCACCCCTCCACTTT. Its translation is CTSSLTGDGNSPLHF. Drawing the rest from reference TRBV18 and TRBJ1-6, the complete variable domain is NAGVMQNPRHLVRRRGQEARLRCSPMKGHSHVYWYRQLPEEGLKFMVYLQKENIIDESGMPKERFSAEFPKEGPSILRIQQVVRGDSAAYFCTSSLTGDGNSPLHFGNGTRLTVT.

This clonotype was recorded a few times. V usage is TRBV24-1 and J usage is TRBJ1-2; no reliable D call. Looked up from germline, CDR1 is KGHDR and CDR2 is SFDVKD. V lost 3 bases and J 5 bases, leaving 12 bases between the germline ends. This CDR3 comprises 14 residues. CDR3 protein: CATSDAGLTYGYTF. CDR3 DNA sequence: TGTGCCACCAGTGATGCCGGACTTACTTATGGCTACACCTTC.

This clonotype was recorded once. This may arise from a read error, as a much more abundant clone is one base away. The chain couples TRBV6-1 to TRBJ2-2, with D unresolved. Germline V gives CDR1 MNHNS, CDR2 SASEGT. This CDR3 is built from 14 residues. Trimming cost V 10 bases and J 6 bases, with 18 bases left between them. The CDR3 nucleotides are TGTGCCATCAATGCGGCCATCAAGCCCGGGGAGCTGTTTTTT. Amino acids: CAINAAIKPGELFF.

CDR3 sequence reads: CASSSNGGGTEAFF. The CDR3 coding sequence is TGTGCCAGCAGCTCCAATGGGGGGGGCACTGAAGCTTTCTTT. The genes are TRBV11-2 and TRBJ1-1; perhaps TRBD1 as D (5 bases). The V end lost 4 bases, the J end lost 4 bases, and 13 bases lay between the germline ends. Germline-derived CDR1 and CDR2 are SGHAT and FQNNGV. The CDR3 contains 14 residues.

The gene calls are TRBV20-1 and TRBJ2-1, with 7 positions matching TRBD2. The CDR3 extends over 14 amino acids. The junction had 8 bases not matched to a gene; V was cut back by 0 bases and J by 9 bases. In germline, CDR1 is DFQATT, CDR2 SNEGSKA (reference sequence). The CDR3 DNA follows: TGCAGTGCTAGAGAGATACTAGCGTTAGGTGAGCAGTTCTTC. It translates to CSAREILALGEQFF.

In its sample, this clonotype was seen many times. The J gene is TRBJ1-6, the V gene TRBV27; unclear D gene. Germline-derived CDR1 and CDR2 are MNHEY and SMNVEV (reference sequence). The V and J ends lost 5 bases and 8 bases respectively, with 16 bases between them. The CDR3 covers 15 residues. CDR3 DNA: TGTGCCAGCAGTGGGCCCGGGCCTAATTATTCACCCCTCCACTTT. This sequence encodes CASSGPGPNYSPLHF.